The sequence of this TCR beta chain was determined in a study of beta chain features in type 1 diabetes. Study-level information: Sorted cells from all samples, numbering 100 million to 120 million, were examined.

CDR1 and CDR2 (germline): DFQATT, SNEGSKA (reference sequence). CDR3 size: 11 residues. The V end was cut by 3 bases, the J end by 4 bases, with 7 bases between. The study reverse transcribed the entire isolated RNA, so it sequenced expressed TCRB transcripts. Some clones are missing from TCRdb's copy, which holds only in-frame ones; the method was immunoSEQ multiplex PCR. This table holds about half a million clones, approximately 30% found once. The specimen was naive CD4+ T cells from blood. This rearrangement joins TRBV20-1 to TRBJ2-7; D is undetermined. The clonotype originates from a man younger than 30 in good health. The CDR3 loop is CSASSIYEQYF. Here the CDR3 DNA reads TGCAGTGCTAGTTCCATTTACGAGCAGTACTTC.